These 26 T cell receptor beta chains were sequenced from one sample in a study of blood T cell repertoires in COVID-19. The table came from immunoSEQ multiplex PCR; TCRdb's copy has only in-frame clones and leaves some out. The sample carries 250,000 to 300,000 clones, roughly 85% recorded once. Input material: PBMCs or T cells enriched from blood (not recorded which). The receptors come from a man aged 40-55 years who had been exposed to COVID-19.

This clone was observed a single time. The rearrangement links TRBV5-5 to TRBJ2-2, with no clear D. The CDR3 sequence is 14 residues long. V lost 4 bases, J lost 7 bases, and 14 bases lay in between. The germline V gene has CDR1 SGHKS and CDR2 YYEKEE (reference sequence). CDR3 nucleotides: TGTGCCAGCAGCCCCCGAGATTTCGGCGGGGAGCTGTTTTTT. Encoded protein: CASSPRDFGGELFF.

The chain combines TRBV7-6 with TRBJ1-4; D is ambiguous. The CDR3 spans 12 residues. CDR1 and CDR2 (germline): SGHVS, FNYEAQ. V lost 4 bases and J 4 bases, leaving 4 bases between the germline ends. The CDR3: CASSSYNEKLFF. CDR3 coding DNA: TGTGCCAGCAGCTCTTATAATGAAAAACTGTTTTTT.

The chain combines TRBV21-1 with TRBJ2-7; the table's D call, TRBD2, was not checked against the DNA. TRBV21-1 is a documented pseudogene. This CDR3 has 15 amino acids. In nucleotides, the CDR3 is TGTGCCAGCAGCAAAATGGGGGGGCCCTCCTACGAGCAGTACTTC. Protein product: CASSKMGGPSYEQYF.

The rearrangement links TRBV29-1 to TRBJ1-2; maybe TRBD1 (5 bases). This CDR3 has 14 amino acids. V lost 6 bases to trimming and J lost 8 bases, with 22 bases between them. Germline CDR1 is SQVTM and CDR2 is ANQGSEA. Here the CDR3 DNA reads TGCAGCGTAACAGACGGCAGGGTTTCCGGGGGCTACACCTTC. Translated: CSVTDGRVSGGYTF.

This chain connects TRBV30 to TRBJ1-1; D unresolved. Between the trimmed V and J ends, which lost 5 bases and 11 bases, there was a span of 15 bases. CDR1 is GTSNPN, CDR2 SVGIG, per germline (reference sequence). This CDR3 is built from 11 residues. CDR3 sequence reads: CAWARTLEAFF. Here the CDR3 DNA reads TGTGCCTGGGCAAGGACTCTGGAGGCTTTCTTT.

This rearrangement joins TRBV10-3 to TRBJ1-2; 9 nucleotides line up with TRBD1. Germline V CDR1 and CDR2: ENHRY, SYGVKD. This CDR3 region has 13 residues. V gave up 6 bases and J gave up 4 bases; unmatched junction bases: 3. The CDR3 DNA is TGTGCCATCAGACAGGGGGCTTTCTATGGCTACACCTTC. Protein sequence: CAIRQGAFYGYTF.

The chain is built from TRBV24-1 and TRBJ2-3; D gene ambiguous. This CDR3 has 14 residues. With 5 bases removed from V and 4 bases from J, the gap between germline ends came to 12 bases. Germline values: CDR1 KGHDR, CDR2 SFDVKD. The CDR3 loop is CATSGSTFADTQYF. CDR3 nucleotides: TGTGCCACCAGTGGGTCCACTTTTGCAGATACGCAGTATTTT.

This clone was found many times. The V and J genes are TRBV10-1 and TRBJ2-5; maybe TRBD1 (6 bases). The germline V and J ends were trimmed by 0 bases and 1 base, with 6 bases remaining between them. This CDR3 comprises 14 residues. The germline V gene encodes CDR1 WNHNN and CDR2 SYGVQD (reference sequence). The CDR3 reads CASSESGAQETQYF. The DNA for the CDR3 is TGCGCCAGCAGTGAGTCGGGGGCCCAAGAGACCCAGTACTTC.

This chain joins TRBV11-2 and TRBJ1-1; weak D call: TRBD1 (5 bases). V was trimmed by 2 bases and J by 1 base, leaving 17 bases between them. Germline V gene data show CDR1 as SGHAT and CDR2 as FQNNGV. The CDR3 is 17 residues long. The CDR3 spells CASSLSRRGIANTEAFF. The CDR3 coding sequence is TGTGCCAGCAGCTTATCGAGGCGGGGGATAGCGAACACTGAAGCTTTCTTT.

CDR3 DNA sequence: TGTGCCAGCAGCCAAGAAGAACAGGGTCACGAGCAGTTCTTC. This sequence encodes CASSQEEQGHEQFF. The chain recombines TRBV3-1 (or the pseudogene TRBV3-2) with TRBJ2-1, with D possibly matching TRBD1 (6 bases). This CDR3 is built from 14 residues. Germline V lookup: CDR1 LGHDT, CDR2 YNNKEL (reference sequence). Trimming removed 0 bases from V and 10 bases from J, with 13 bases in between.

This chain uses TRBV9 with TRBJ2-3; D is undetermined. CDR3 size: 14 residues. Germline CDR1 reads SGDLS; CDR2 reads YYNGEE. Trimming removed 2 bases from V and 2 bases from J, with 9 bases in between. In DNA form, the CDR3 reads TGTGCCAGCAGCGTGATTGGGCTCACAGATACGCAGTATTTT. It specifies CASSVIGLTDTQYF. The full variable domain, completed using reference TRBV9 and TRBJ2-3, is DSGVTQTPKHLITATGQRVTLRCSPRSGDLSVYWYQQSLDQGLQFLIQYYNGEERAKGNILERFSAQQFPDLHSELNLSSLELGDSALYFCASSVIGLTDTQYFGPGTRLTVL.

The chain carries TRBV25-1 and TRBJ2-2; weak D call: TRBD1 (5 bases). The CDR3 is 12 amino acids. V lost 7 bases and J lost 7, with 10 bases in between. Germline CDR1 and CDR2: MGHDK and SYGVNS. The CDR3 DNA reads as TGTGCCAGCACAGGGCTTGACGGGGAGCTGTTTTTT. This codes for CASTGLDGELFF.

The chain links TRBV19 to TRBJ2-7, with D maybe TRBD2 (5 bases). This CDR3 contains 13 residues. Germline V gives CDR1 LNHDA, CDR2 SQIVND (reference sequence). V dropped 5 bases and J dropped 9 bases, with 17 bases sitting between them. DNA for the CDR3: TGTGCCAGTAGTGCCCAAACCAACGCGGGGCAGTACTTC. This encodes CASSAQTNAGQYF.

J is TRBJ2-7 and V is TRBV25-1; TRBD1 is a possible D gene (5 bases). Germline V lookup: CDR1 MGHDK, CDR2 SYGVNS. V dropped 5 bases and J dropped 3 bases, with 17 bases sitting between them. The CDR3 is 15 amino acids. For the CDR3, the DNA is TGTGCCAGCAGTTTTTCCCAGGGAAGGGGCTACGAGCAGTACTTC. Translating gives CASSFSQGRGYEQYF.

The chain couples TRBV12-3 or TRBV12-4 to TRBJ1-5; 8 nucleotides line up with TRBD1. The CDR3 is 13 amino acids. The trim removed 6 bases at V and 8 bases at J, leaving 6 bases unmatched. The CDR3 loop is CASSPRGQKPQHF. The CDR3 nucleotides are TGTGCCAGCAGCCCCAGGGGGCAGAAGCCCCAGCATTTT.

CDR3 sequence (DNA): TGCGCCAGCAGCTTGGCCGACGCGGGACTAGCGGGGGGTAGCACAGATACGCAGTATTTT. This gives the protein CASSLADAGLAGGSTDTQYF. The V call is TRBV5-1, the J call TRBJ2-3; TRBD2 agrees at 15 bases. This CDR3 spans 20 amino acids. CDR1 and CDR2 from the germline V gene are SGHRS and YFSETQ. Trimming cost V 0 bases and J 0 bases; bases outside gene matches: 8.

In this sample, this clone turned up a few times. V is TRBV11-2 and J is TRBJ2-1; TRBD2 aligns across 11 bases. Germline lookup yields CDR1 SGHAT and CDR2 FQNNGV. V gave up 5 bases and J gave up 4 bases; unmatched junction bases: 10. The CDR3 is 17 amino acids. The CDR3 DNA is TGTGCCAGCAGCCCCACTACAGGGACTAGCGGTTACAATGAGCAGTTCTTC. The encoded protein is CASSPTTGTSGYNEQFF.

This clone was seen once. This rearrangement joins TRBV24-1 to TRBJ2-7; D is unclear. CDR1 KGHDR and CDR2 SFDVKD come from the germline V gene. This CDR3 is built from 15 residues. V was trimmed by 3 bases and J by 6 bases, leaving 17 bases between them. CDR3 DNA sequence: TGTGCCACCAGTGATCCAGCGAGCCCTTCTGGCGAGCAGTACTTC. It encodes CATSDPASPSGEQYF.

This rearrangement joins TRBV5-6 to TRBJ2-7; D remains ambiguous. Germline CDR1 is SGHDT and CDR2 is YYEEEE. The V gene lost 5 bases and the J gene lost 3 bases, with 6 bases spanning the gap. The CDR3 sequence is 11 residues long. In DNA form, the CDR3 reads TGTGCCAGCAGTAACAACTACGAGCAGTACTTC. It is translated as CASSNNYEQYF. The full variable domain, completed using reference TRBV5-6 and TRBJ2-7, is DAGVTQSPTHLIKTRGQQVTLRCSPKSGHDTVSWYQQALGQGPQFIFQYYEEEERQRGNFPDRFSGHQFPNYSSELNVNALLLGDSALYLCASSNNYEQYFGPGTRLTVT.

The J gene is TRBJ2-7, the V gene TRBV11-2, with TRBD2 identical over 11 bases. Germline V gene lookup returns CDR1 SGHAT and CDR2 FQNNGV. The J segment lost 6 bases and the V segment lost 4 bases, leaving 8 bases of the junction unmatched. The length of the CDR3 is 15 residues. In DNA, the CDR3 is TGTGCCAGCAGCTCGCCTACTAGCGGGAGTGGCGAGCAGTACTTC. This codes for CASSSPTSGSGEQYF.

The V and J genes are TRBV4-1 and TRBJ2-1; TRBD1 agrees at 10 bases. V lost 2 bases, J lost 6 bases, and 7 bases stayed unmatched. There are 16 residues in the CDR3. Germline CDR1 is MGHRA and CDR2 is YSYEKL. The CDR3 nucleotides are TGCGCCAGCAGCCAACCTCCGGGACAGGGGCCCAATGAGCAGTTCTTC. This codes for CASSQPPGQGPNEQFF.

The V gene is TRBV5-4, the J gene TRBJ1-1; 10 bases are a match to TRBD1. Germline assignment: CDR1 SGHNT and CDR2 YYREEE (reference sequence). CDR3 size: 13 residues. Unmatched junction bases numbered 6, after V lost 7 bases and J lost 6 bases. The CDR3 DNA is TGTGCCAGCGGACTGGACAGGGGGGCTGAAGCTTTCTTT. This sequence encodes CASGLDRGAEAFF.

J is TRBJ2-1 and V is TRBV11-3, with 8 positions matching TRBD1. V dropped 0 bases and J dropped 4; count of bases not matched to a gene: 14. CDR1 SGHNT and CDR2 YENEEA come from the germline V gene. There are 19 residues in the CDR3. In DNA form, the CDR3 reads TGTGCCAGCAGCTTAGATCGATTTCGACAGGGGTCACGATACAATGAGCAGTTCTTC. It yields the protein CASSLDRFRQGSRYNEQFF.

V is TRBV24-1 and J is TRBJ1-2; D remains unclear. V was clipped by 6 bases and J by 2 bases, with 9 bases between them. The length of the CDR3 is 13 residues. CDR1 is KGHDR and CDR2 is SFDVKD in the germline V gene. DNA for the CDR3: TGTGCCACCAGTTTGCAGGAAAACTATGGCTACACCTTC. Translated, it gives CATSLQENYGYTF.

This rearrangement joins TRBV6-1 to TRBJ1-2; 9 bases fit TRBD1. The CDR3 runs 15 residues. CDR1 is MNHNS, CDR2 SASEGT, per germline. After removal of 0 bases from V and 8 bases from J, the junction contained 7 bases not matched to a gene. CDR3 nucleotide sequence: TGTGCCAGCAGTGAAGCCCTGGGACAGGGCCACGGCTACACCTTC. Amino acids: CASSEALGQGHGYTF.

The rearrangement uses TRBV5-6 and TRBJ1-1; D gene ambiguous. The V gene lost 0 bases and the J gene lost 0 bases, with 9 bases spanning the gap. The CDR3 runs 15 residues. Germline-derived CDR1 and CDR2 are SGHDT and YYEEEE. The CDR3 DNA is TGTGCCAGCAGCTTGGTACATAACATGAACACTGAAGCTTTCTTT. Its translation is CASSLVHNMNTEAFF. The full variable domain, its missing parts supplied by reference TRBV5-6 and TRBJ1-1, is DAGVTQSPTHLIKTRGQQVTLRCSPKSGHDTVSWYQQALGQGPQFIFQYYEEEERQRGNFPDRFSGHQFPNYSSELNVNALLLGDSALYLCASSLVHNMNTEAFFGQGTRLTVV.